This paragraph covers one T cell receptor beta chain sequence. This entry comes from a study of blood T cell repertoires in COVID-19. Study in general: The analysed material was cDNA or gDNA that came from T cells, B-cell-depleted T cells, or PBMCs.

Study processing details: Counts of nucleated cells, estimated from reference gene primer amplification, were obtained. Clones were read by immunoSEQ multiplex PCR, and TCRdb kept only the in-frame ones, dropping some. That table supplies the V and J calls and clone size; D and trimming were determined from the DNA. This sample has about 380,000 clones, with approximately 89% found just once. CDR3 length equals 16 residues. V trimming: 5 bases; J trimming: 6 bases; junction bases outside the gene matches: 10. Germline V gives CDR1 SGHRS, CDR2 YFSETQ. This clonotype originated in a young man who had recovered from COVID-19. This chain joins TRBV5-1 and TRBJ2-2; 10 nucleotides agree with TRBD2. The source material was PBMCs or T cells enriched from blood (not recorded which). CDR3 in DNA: TGCGCCAGCAGTATTAGCGGGGGGCCGACGGCCGGGGAGCTGTTTTTT. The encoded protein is CASSISGGPTAGELFF.